This paragraph reports one TCR beta chain. Sequencing was performed with immunoSEQ multiplex PCR; in TCRdb, only in-frame clones are kept and a portion is missing. This table holds approximately 490,000 clones, about 80% found once. The data stem from a study of shared T cell receptors in the human thymus. The germline V gene has CDR1 MNHNS and CDR2 SASEGT. V was pared by 0 bases and J by 2 bases, with 16 bases of the junction left unmatched. This CDR3 has 20 residues. These data were also reused for a study on human thymus T cells. That paper notes: Resections were taken during corrective heart surgery, and the thymus tissue came from these. Blood and thymic repertoires both appeared biased in V and J gene usage.

The TCR was taken from a boy in the first two years of life with a congenital heart defect. The chain joins TRBV6-1 to TRBJ2-3; 8 bases are a match to TRBD2. The sequenced material came from thymocytes. This chain's CDR3 is CASSEALGRLAKGVTDTQYF. The DNA of the CDR3 is TGTGCCAGCAGTGAAGCCCTCGGTAGACTAGCGAAAGGTGTCACAGATACGCAGTATTTT.